These T cell receptor beta chains were read from a single sample in a study of tumor-infiltrating lymphocytes in primary liver carcinoma. TCRdb used MiXCR to reprocess the multiplex PCR reads, holding one entry per CDR3 protein. This sample has around 70,000 distinct CDR3 sequences, with approximately 74% found just once. Sample: liver tumor tissue from sampling region 4. The receptors were sampled from a man in his forties or fifties with primary liver carcinoma and hepatitis B virus infection. The CDR3 runs from the conserved cysteine through the conserved F or W. The D gene is left open where the match is weak. For some rows the clone size is stated as once, few or many, or as a class when expanded; others skip it.

D	V	size	J	DNA	CDR3
-	TRBV10-3	many	TRBJ2-3	TGTGCCATCAGCGAGAGCGGCAGCACAGATACGCAGTATTTT	CAISESGSTDTQYF
TRBD1	TRBV29-1	-	TRBJ2-1	TGCAACGTTGGGGACAGGAGCTCCTACAATGAGCAGTTCTTC	CNVGDRSSYNEQFF
-	TRBV4-2	-	TRBJ2-7	TGTGCCAGGAGCCAAGATCTCGGGAGTACCTACGAGCAATACTTC	CARSQDLGSTYEQYF
-	TRBV6-1	-	TRBJ2-3	TGTGCCAGCAGTGCTCTCGCACTAGCAGCTAGCTCAGATACGCAGTATTTT	CASSALALAASSDTQYF
-	TRBV11-2	-	TRBJ1-3	TGTGCCTCAGCCCAGGGAGTTGGAAACACCATATGCTTT	CASAQGVGNTICF
-	TRBV7-2	once	TRBJ2-2	TGTACCAGCAGCTTTAGTACTTACACCGGGGAGCTGTTATTT	CTSSFSTYTGELLF
TRBD2	TRBV10-3	many	TRBJ2-1	TGTGCCATCAGTGCCTTACTAGCGGGAGGGTACAATGAGCAGTTCTTC	CAISALLAGGYNEQFF
TRBD1	TRBV7-9	few	TRBJ2-5	TGTGCCAGCAGCCGGAGGGACAGGGGGCAAGAGACCCAGTACTTC	CASSRRDRGQETQYF
TRBD1	TRBV7-9	-	TRBJ2-3	TGTGCCAGCAGCCTAGGGCGGACAGGCATAGATACGCAGTATTTT	CASSLGRTGIDTQYF
-	TRBV28	-	TRBJ2-1	TGTGCCAGCAGGTCGGAGCAGTACGATGAGCAATTCTTC	CASRSEQYDEQFF
-	TRBV28	many	TRBJ2-7	TGTGCCAGCAGTCCCAGATTCGGGAGAAGGAACGAGCAGTACTTC	CASSPRFGRRNEQYF
-	TRBV4-2	-	TRBJ1-4	TGTGTCAGCAGCCAAAGGTCGAGGAGGTCAAAACTGTTTTTT	CVSSQRSRRSKLFF
-	TRBV12-3/TRBV12-4	few	TRBJ2-7	TGTGCCAGCAGACTCGACGTATCTCTGGGGGAGCAGTACTTC	CASRLDVSLGEQYF
-	TRBV12-1	-	TRBJ2-7	TGTGCCAGCAGCCTCGGTGAAGTAGCGGGATCTACTTCTTACGAACAGTACTTC	CASSLGEVAGSTSYEQYF
TRBD1	TRBV5-1	-	TRBJ2-6	TGCGCCAGCAGCTTGCAGGCAGGGGGCTACTCTGGGGCCAACGTCCTGTCATTC	CASSLQAGGYSGANVLSF
-	TRBV5-8	-	TRBJ2-2	TGTGCCAGCGGCTTGGATTATGGGCAGGGGCGTCCCGGGGAGCTGTTTTTT	CASGLDYGQGRPGELFF
-	TRBV29-1	many	TRBJ2-5	TGCAGCGTTGAAGGGACGGTACAAGAGACCCAGTACTTC	CSVEGTVQETQYF
-	TRBV6-5	-	TRBJ2-7	TGTGCCAACAGCCTGCTAGGGCAGAACTATTCGGGGGCCTACGAGCAGTACTTC	CANSLLGQNYSGAYEQYF
-	TRBV11-2	-	TRBJ2-1	TGTGCCAGCAGCTCATACGATGGGACGATGGGGCAGTCCTTC	CASSSYDGTMGQSF
-	TRBV6-5	-	TRBJ2-5	TGTGCCAGCAATGGGAAGGGAAGGCCCCAAGAGACCCAGTACTTC	CASNGKGRPQETQYF
-	TRBV10-3	-	TRBJ2-5	TGTGCCATTAGTCTGGACAGACAGACCCAGTACTTC	CAISLDRQTQYF
TRBD2	TRBV4-1	-	TRBJ2-5	TGCACCAGCTGCCCAGTTATAAGCGGGAGTGGAGAGACCCAGTACTTC	CTSCPVISGSGETQYF
TRBD1	TRBV11-2	-	TRBJ2-1	TGTACCAGCGGCTTGGGGACAGTAGGGAGCTCCTACAATGAGCAATTCTTC	CTSGLGTVGSSYNEQFF
-	TRBV10-3	-	TRBJ2-3	TGTGCCATCACTAAGGACAGCCCTGGTACAGATACGCAGTATTTT	CAITKDSPGTDTQYF
TRBD1	TRBV29-1	-	TRBJ2-1	TGCGGCGTTGTTAAACAGGGGAATCAGCAGTTCTTC	CGVVKQGNQQFF
-	TRBV6-6	once	TRBJ2-1	TGTGCCAACAGTCACACGTGCGATGAGCAGTTCTTC	CANSHTCDEQFF
TRBD1	TRBV6-5	-	TRBJ2-7	TGTGCCACCACCCCGACAGGGTCCTACGGGGAGTACTTC	CATTPTGSYGEYF
-	TRBV11-2	-	TRBJ2-3	TGTGTCAGCAGAGAACCCGGGTCGGATACACAGTATTTT	CVSREPGSDTQYF
TRBD2	TRBV11-1	-	TRBJ2-7	TGTGCCATCAGCTTAGCGGGGACAAGACGGTACTTC	CAISLAGTRRYF
-	TRBV28	once	TRBJ2-4	TGTGCCACCAACTACAACCAGGGGATCAAAAACATTCAGTACTTC	CATNYNQGIKNIQYF
TRBD2	TRBV6-1	once	TRBJ2-1	TGTGCCAACAACATGGGACTAGCGGAATTCAATGAGGAGTTCTTC	CANNMGLAEFNEEFF
TRBD1	TRBV28	-	TRBJ1-6	TGTGTCCGCAGTTCAGGGGGTGAAGGAAATTCACCCCTCCACTTT	CVRSSGGEGNSPLHF
-	TRBV4-1	-	TRBJ2-5	TGCGCCGGCAGCCAAACCACACGCGGGGCCGGAGAGACCCAGTACTTC	CAGSQTTRGAGETQYF
-	TRBV6-6	-	TRBJ2-5	TGTGCCAGCAGTTTGGTAGAAGAGGGCCAATACTTC	CASSLVEEGQYF
-	TRBV11-2	medium-sized	TRBJ2-1	TGTGCCAGCAGCCCCCCCAGCGTAGCCTACAATGAGCAGTTCTTC	CASSPPSVAYNEQFF
TRBD2	TRBV11-2	once	TRBJ2-1	TGTGCCAGCAGCTTCCGACTAGCGGGAGATTTCGATGAGCAGTCCTTC	CASSFRLAGDFDEQSF
-	TRBV6-5	-	TRBJ2-3	TGTGTCGTCCGGACCCTCAACATAGATACGCAATATTTT	CVVRTLNIDTQYF
-	TRBV18	-	TRBJ2-4	TGTGCCAGCTCACCATTCACTAGGGACAATAACATTCAGTACTTC	CASSPFTRDNNIQYF
TRBD1	TRBV6-1	many	TRBJ1-5	TGTGCCAGCAGGGACCGACAGGGGAGGGTCAATCAGCCCCAGCATTTT	CASRDRQGRVNQPQHF
-	TRBV10-3	-	TRBJ1-2	TGTGCCATGAGCGAACGGGCATCCAACTATGGCTACACATTC	CAMSERASNYGYTF
TRBD2	TRBV6-5	many	TRBJ2-2	TGTGCCAGCAGTCCCCTAGCGGGAAACACCGGGGAGCTGTTTTTT	CASSPLAGNTGELFF